This is a list of T cell receptor beta chains from one sample in a study of T cells after yellow fever vaccination. A single record per CDR3 protein comes from TCRdb applying MiXCR to the 5' RACE reads. The table records under 550,000 distinct CDR3 sequences, 21% of them present only once. Sample: PBMCs, taken 21 days after the first yellow fever vaccination. All receptors derive from a man younger than 30 who received the YFV17D yellow fever vaccine. CDR3s include the opening cysteine and the closing phenylalanine or tryptophan. The D gene is left open where the match is weak. For some rows the clone size is stated as once, few or many, or as a class when expanded; others skip it.

J: TRBJ1-6
V: TRBV3-1
D: TRBD1
size: many
CDR3: CASSQVYRGRSPLHF
DNA: TGTGCCAGCAGCCAAGTTTACAGGGGGCGTTCACCCCTCCACTTT

J: TRBJ2-3
V: TRBV5-1
D: NA
size: once
CDR3: CASSLRPPGADTQYF
DNA: TGCGCCAGCAGCTTGCGCCCCCCTGGAGCGGATACGCAGTATTTT

J: TRBJ2-3
V: TRBV4-1
D: NA
size: NA
CDR3: CASSHTPGLPDTQYF
DNA: TGCGCCAGCAGCCACACCCCCGGACTACCAGATACGCAGTATTTT

J: TRBJ2-1
V: TRBV2
D: NA
size: NA
CDR3: CASSEQGRGNEQFF
DNA: TGTGCCAGCAGTGAACAGGGTCGGGGCAATGAGCAGTTCTTC

J: TRBJ2-1
V: TRBV27
D: TRBD2
size: few
CDR3: CASRPVAGGWNEQFF
DNA: TGTGCCAGCAGGCCAGTAGCGGGGGGGTGGAATGAGCAGTTCTTC

J: TRBJ2-5
V: TRBV7-2
D: NA
size: NA
CDR3: CASSLGLWESQYF
DNA: TGTGCCAGCAGCTTAGGCCTCTGGGAGTCCCAGTACTTC

J: TRBJ2-1
V: TRBV7-2
D: NA
size: NA
CDR3: CASSWGDPNNEQFF
DNA: TGTGCCAGCAGCTGGGGGGACCCCAACAATGAGCAGTTCTTC

J: TRBJ2-1
V: TRBV5-4
D: NA
size: NA
CDR3: CASSLGGINLF
DNA: TGTGCCAGCAGCTTGGGAGGGATTAATCTCTTC

J: TRBJ2-7
V: TRBV4-3
D: TRBD1
size: few
CDR3: CASSQDFGDSNLF
DNA: TGCGCCAGCAGCCAAGATTTTGGGGACAGTAACTTATTC

J: TRBJ2-3
V: TRBV7-9
D: NA
size: NA
CDR3: CASRQGLHSTDTQYF
DNA: TGTGCCAGCAGACAGGGACTACATAGCACAGATACGCAGTATTTT

J: TRBJ2-1
V: TRBV6-5
D: NA
size: few
CDR3: CASSYSGRDEQFF
DNA: TGTGCCAGCAGTTACTCGGGGAGAGATGAGCAGTTCTTC

J: TRBJ2-7
V: TRBV10-3
D: TRBD2
size: NA
CDR3: CAISETSGGLTYEQYF
DNA: TGTGCCATCAGTGAGACTAGCGGGGGCCTAACCTACGAGCAGTACTTC

J: TRBJ1-6
V: TRBV4-3
D: NA
size: few
CDR3: CASSQARGNNSPLHF
DNA: TGCGCCAGCAGCCAAGCCAGGGGAAATAATTCACCCCTCCACTTT

J: TRBJ2-3
V: TRBV19
D: NA
size: NA
CDR3: CASSMLAADTQYF
DNA: TGTGCCAGTAGTATGCTTGCCGCGGATACGCAGTATTTT

J: TRBJ1-2
V: TRBV7-2
D: NA
size: NA
CDR3: CASSLAALQGYGYTF
DNA: TGTGCCAGCAGCTTAGCGGCTCTACAGGGTTATGGCTACACCTTC

J: TRBJ1-5
V: TRBV30
D: TRBD1
size: NA
CDR3: CAWADRFNQPQHF
DNA: TGTGCCTGGGCGGACAGGTTCAATCAGCCCCAGCATTTT

J: TRBJ1-6
V: TRBV6-5
D: TRBD1
size: NA
CDR3: CASSSDRANSPLHF
DNA: TGTGCCAGCAGTTCGGACAGGGCCAATTCACCCCTCCACTTT

J: TRBJ2-2
V: TRBV7-2
D: TRBD2
size: few
CDR3: CASSYGLALDTGELFF
DNA: TGTGCCAGCAGCTACGGACTAGCGCTGGACACCGGGGAGCTGTTTTTT

J: TRBJ1-1
V: TRBV20-1
D: NA
size: NA
CDR3: CSAPGPQGSGNTEAFF
DNA: TGCAGTGCCCCAGGGCCACAGGGTAGCGGGAACACTGAAGCTTTCTTT

J: TRBJ1-1
V: TRBV20-1
D: NA
size: NA
CDR3: CSARKGSSGTTTATEAFF
DNA: TGCAGTGCTAGGAAAGGTAGTTCGGGGACGACCACCGCCACTGAAGCTTTCTTT

J: TRBJ1-6
V: TRBV6-1
D: TRBD1
size: NA
CDR3: CASSPSQGDSPLHF
DNA: TGTGCCAGCAGTCCCAGCCAGGGGGACTCACCCCTCCACTTT

J: TRBJ1-2
V: TRBV20-1
D: NA
size: NA
CDR3: CSARPGYTF
DNA: TGCAGTGCTAGGCCGGGCTACACCTTC

J: TRBJ2-1
V: TRBV6-2/TRBV6-3
D: TRBD1
size: few
CDR3: CASSNNQRTGPNEQFF
DNA: TGTGCCAGCAGCAATAACCAGCGGACAGGTCCCAATGAGCAGTTCTTC

J: TRBJ1-3
V: TRBV5-6
D: NA
size: NA
CDR3: CASKNGGTNSGNTIYF
DNA: TGTGCCAGCAAAAACGGGGGTACGAACTCTGGAAACACCATATATTTT

J: TRBJ1-1
V: TRBV20-1
D: NA
size: NA
CDR3: CSAPEPVQNEAFF
DNA: TGCAGTGCCCCAGAGCCGGTCCAGAATGAAGCTTTCTTT

J: TRBJ2-6
V: TRBV5-6
D: NA
size: NA
CDR3: CASSFTGSSGANVLTF
DNA: TGTGCCAGCAGCTTTACAGGAAGCTCTGGGGCCAACGTCCTGACTTTC

J: TRBJ2-1
V: TRBV18
D: NA
size: few
CDR3: CASSPAIVGVVEQFF
DNA: TGTGCCAGCTCACCAGCCATTGTTGGTGTGGTTGAGCAGTTCTTC

J: TRBJ2-5
V: TRBV18
D: NA
size: many
CDR3: CASSAQETQYF
DNA: TGTGCCAGCAGCGCGCAAGAGACCCAGTACTTC

J: TRBJ1-1
V: TRBV6-5
D: NA
size: few
CDR3: CASSYLLRTEAFF
DNA: TGTGCCAGCAGTTACCTCCTGCGGACTGAAGCTTTCTTT

J: TRBJ2-1
V: TRBV6-2/TRBV6-3
D: NA
size: NA
CDR3: CASSSPGQTNEQFF
DNA: TGTGCCAGCAGCTCGCCTGGACAGACCAATGAGCAGTTCTTC

J: TRBJ2-7
V: TRBV7-9
D: TRBD1
size: NA
CDR3: CASSPRQGAVYEQYF
DNA: TGTGCCAGCAGCCCACGACAGGGGGCTGTTTACGAGCAGTACTTC

J: TRBJ1-5
V: TRBV6-5
D: NA
size: NA
CDR3: CASSYGTVGGQPQHF
DNA: TGTGCCAGCAGTTACGGAACAGTGGGGGGTCAGCCCCAGCATTTT

J: TRBJ2-1
V: TRBV11-2
D: NA
size: few
CDR3: CASSSMGTPYNEQFF
DNA: TGTGCCAGCAGCTCCATGGGCACCCCCTACAATGAGCAGTTCTTC

J: TRBJ2-1
V: TRBV9
D: TRBD2
size: few
CDR3: CASSVDDGLAGEMQFF
DNA: TGTGCCAGCAGCGTGGACGACGGACTAGCGGGGGAGATGCAGTTCTTC

J: TRBJ2-5
V: TRBV14
D: NA
size: NA
CDR3: CASSLTSSIQETQYF
DNA: TGTGCCAGCAGCCTTACTTCTAGCATCCAAGAGACCCAGTACTTC

J: TRBJ2-3
V: TRBV29-1
D: TRBD1
size: NA
CDR3: CSGYRGLTDTQYF
DNA: TGCAGCGGATACAGGGGGCTGACAGATACGCAGTATTTT

J: TRBJ2-1
V: TRBV28
D: TRBD2
size: few
CDR3: CASSGVGGGYNEQFF
DNA: TGTGCCAGCAGTGGGGTCGGGGGGGGCTACAATGAGCAGTTCTTC

J: TRBJ1-1
V: TRBV7-3
D: NA
size: NA
CDR3: CASSSPRDGNTEAFF
DNA: TGTGCCAGCAGCTCCCCTCGGGACGGGAACACTGAAGCTTTCTTT

J: TRBJ2-1
V: TRBV20-1
D: TRBD2
size: NA
CDR3: CCATTDPGLAGVQQFF
DNA: TGCTGTGCTACAACAGATCCGGGACTAGCGGGGGTCCAGCAGTTCTTC

J: TRBJ1-2
V: TRBV10-3
D: TRBD1
size: NA
CDR3: CAISEGTGPGVGGYTF
DNA: TGTGCCATCAGTGAGGGGACAGGCCCCGGTGTAGGGGGCTACACCTTC

J: TRBJ1-1
V: TRBV14
D: NA
size: few
CDR3: CASSQARQRNTEAFF
DNA: TGTGCCAGCAGCCAAGCAAGACAGAGGAACACTGAAGCTTTCTTT

J: TRBJ2-7
V: TRBV4-2
D: TRBD1
size: NA
CDR3: CASSQVVGTGSYEQYF
DNA: TGTGCCAGCAGCCAAGTTGTGGGGACAGGGTCCTACGAGCAGTACTTC

J: TRBJ1-2
V: TRBV19
D: NA
size: NA
CDR3: CASSITGGNYGYTF
DNA: TGTGCCAGTAGTATTACCGGCGGAAACTATGGCTACACCTTC

J: TRBJ2-1
V: TRBV11-2
D: NA
size: NA
CDR3: CASTGLSPTHYNEQFF
DNA: TGTGCCAGCACCGGATTGTCTCCCACACATTACAATGAGCAGTTCTTC

J: TRBJ2-1
V: TRBV20-1
D: NA
size: NA
CDR3: CSARVFFGLADEQFF
DNA: TGCAGTGCTAGAGTTTTCTTCGGGTTAGCGGATGAGCAGTTCTTC

J: TRBJ1-2
V: TRBV12-3/TRBV12-4
D: NA
size: few
CDR3: CASSLDVSDYGYTF
DNA: TGTGCCAGCAGTTTAGATGTATCCGACTATGGCTACACCTTC

J: TRBJ1-6
V: TRBV6-2/TRBV6-3
D: NA
size: NA
CDR3: CASSYGSPLHF
DNA: TGTGCCAGCAGTTACGGTTCACCCCTCCACTTT

J: TRBJ2-2
V: TRBV6-5
D: TRBD2
size: NA
CDR3: CASSYSGAGAGTGELFF
DNA: TGTGCCAGCAGTTACTCTGGAGCGGGGGCGGGTACCGGGGAGCTGTTTTTT

J: TRBJ2-3
V: TRBV6-1
D: NA
size: NA
CDR3: CASMRDRGRTDTQYF
DNA: TGTGCCAGCATGCGGGACAGAGGGCGCACAGATACGCAGTATTTT

J: TRBJ2-3
V: TRBV29-1
D: NA
size: NA
CDR3: CSAQQGLLLTDTQYF
DNA: TGCAGCGCCCAACAGGGACTCCTGCTCACAGATACGCAGTATTTT

J: TRBJ2-2
V: TRBV12-3/TRBV12-4
D: NA
size: NA
CDR3: CASRFLVNTGELFF
DNA: TGTGCCAGCCGATTCCTTGTAAACACCGGGGAGCTGTTTTTT

J: TRBJ2-1
V: TRBV7-2
D: TRBD1
size: NA
CDR3: CASSLVSWDRNEQFF
DNA: TGTGCCAGCAGCTTAGTTTCCTGGGACAGAAATGAGCAGTTCTTC

J: TRBJ2-7
V: TRBV30
D: NA
size: NA
CDR3: CAWSGRGASEQYF
DNA: TGTGCCTGGAGTGGGCGTGGGGCAAGCGAGCAGTACTTC

J: TRBJ2-1
V: TRBV3-1
D: NA
size: NA
CDR3: CASSQARLAGSSYNEQFF
DNA: TGTGCCAGCAGCCAAGCTCGTTTAGCAGGCAGCTCCTACAATGAGCAGTTCTTC

J: TRBJ1-4
V: TRBV7-6
D: TRBD1
size: few
CDR3: CASSRNRDSSEKLFF
DNA: TGTGCCAGCAGCCGCAACCGGGACAGTAGTGAAAAACTGTTTTTT